This TCR beta chain was recovered during a study of neurological immune-mediated disorders. General study findings and limits: In HTLV-1-associated myelopathy, TCR clonal expansion was greatest, whereas multiple sclerosis had the least, falling below healthy controls.

This clonotype appeared many times. What it binds is not known. V lost 6 bases and J 5 bases, leaving 16 bases between the germline ends. Germline loops: CDR1 SQVTM, CDR2 ANQGSEA. The CDR3 is 13 residues long. Time point here: technical triplicate 2. In every sequencing run, more than 170 million TCR-beta sequences were generated from 15-18 subjects. TCRdb re-derived calls from the 5' RACE reads in MiXCR, one entry per CDR3 protein. The sample comprises roughly 32,000 distinct CDR3 sequences, approximately 12% of which are singletons, and 5% to 6.5% rests with the top ten. This chain joins TRBV29-1 and TRBJ1-1; D is perhaps TRBD1 (6 bases). Sequencing input: CD4+ T cells from blood. The receptor was isolated from a female donor with HTLV-1-associated myelopathy (HAM/TSP). The CDR3 region is CSVPKGGWTEAFF. Here the CDR3 DNA reads TGCAGCGTGCCTAAGGGGGGGTGGACTGAAGCTTTCTTT.